The 10 T cell receptor beta chains below all came from one sample that was sequenced in a study of radiotherapy plus CTLA-4 blockade in lung cancer. Assay used: immunoSEQ multiplex PCR; TCRdb lists only in-frame clones, some missing. The table includes 45,000 or so clones, 76% detected once. The sequenced sample was peripheral blood, obtained from a patient treated with radiotherapy plus ipilimumab. Receptors were obtained from a human donor with non-small cell lung cancer who had stable disease on radiotherapy plus ipilimumab.

This chain uses TRBV10-3 with TRBJ1-2; 9 nucleotides agree with TRBD1. The CDR3 totals 19 residues. Germline-derived CDR1 and CDR2 are ENHRY and SYGVKD. Unmatched junction bases numbered 17, after V lost 6 bases and J lost 0 bases. The CDR3 protein is CAISKIRGTGIDSNYGYTF. In nucleotides, the CDR3 is TGTGCCATCAGCAAAATTAGAGGGACAGGGATCGACTCTAACTATGGCTACACCTTC.

This chain connects TRBV6-1 to TRBJ2-2, with 10 bases matching TRBD1. The CDR3 length is 14 residues. In germline, CDR1 is MNHNS, CDR2 SASEGT. V lost 6 bases, J lost 7 bases, and 5 bases stayed unmatched. CDR3 coding DNA: TGTGCCAGCAGCGTGGGACAGGGGTTCGGGGAGCTGTTTTTT. This codes for CASSVGQGFGELFF.

This clone was seen a few times. The chain has TRBV10-3 and TRBJ1-5; TRBD1 agrees at 8 bases. CDR1 and CDR2 (germline): ENHRY, SYGVKD. CDR3 size: 15 residues. V gave up 0 bases and J gave up 10 bases; unmatched junction bases: 8. CDR3 loop: CAISESMVRGRPQHF. The CDR3 DNA reads as TGTGCCATCAGTGAGTCGATGGTCAGGGGGCGCCCCCAGCATTTT.

This sequence joins TRBV28 and TRBJ1-3; tentatively, D is TRBD1 (5 bases). Germline values: CDR1 MDHEN, CDR2 SYDVKM. Trimming took 5 bases from V and 5 from J, leaving 13 bases between them. CDR3 length equals 14 residues. CDR3 residues: CASSKQASRNTIYF. The CDR3 DNA reads as TGTGCCAGCAGTAAACAGGCCTCGAGAAACACCATATATTTT.

With regard to this clone: Mismatch with germline at one junction end may stem from a read error. The chain couples TRBV6-6 to TRBJ1-1, with 7 bases that match TRBD1. This CDR3 contains 13 residues. Germline CDR1 reads MNHNY; CDR2 reads SVGAGI (reference sequence). CDR3 nucleotides: TGTGCCGGCAGTTACTCAGGGGGCACTGAAGCTTTCTTT. Translating gives CAGSYSGGTEAFF.

The chain carries TRBV15 and TRBJ1-1; D is uncertain. The CDR3 totals 13 residues. The V end was cut by 4 bases, the J end by 3 bases, with 9 bases between. Germline CDR1 LNHNV, CDR2 YYDKDF (reference sequence). The CDR3 DNA sequence: TGTGCCACCAGCATGAACAGAGACACTGAAGCTTTCTTT. Protein product: CATSMNRDTEAFF.

The chain combines TRBV25-1 with TRBJ2-4; possibly TRBD1 for D (5 bases). CDR3 size: 14 residues. V was pared by 5 bases and J by 6 bases, with 14 bases between. Germline V gives CDR1 MGHDK, CDR2 SYGVNS. Here the CDR3 reads CASSFGQGVNIQYF. Written as DNA, the CDR3 is TGTGCCAGCAGTTTCGGGCAGGGTGTAAACATTCAGTACTTC.

The gene calls are TRBV9 and TRBJ2-1; perhaps TRBD1 as D (5 bases). Germline CDR1 is SGDLS and CDR2 is YYNGEE. V lost 0 bases, J lost 9 bases, and 13 bases lay in between. The CDR3 loop spans 14 amino acids. CDR3 region: CASSVARGWGEQFF. DNA for the CDR3: TGTGCCAGCAGCGTAGCTAGGGGTTGGGGTGAGCAGTTCTTC.

This clone occurred once. V gene TRBV5-4 combines with J gene TRBJ2-1; perhaps TRBD2 as D (6 bases). Germline V gene sequence: CDR1 SGHNT, CDR2 YYREEE (reference sequence). This CDR3 is 13 amino acids long. Trimming took off 4 bases at V and 5 bases at J, with 10 bases between the two ends. The DNA of the CDR3 is TGTGCCAGCAGCGGGGGGTTTGACAATGAGCAGTTCTTC. Translated: CASSGGFDNEQFF.

In this sample, this clone turned up once. V and J are TRBV7-9 and TRBJ2-5; D gene uncertain. The CDR3 consists of 14 residues. Germline CDR1 SEHNR, CDR2 FQNEAQ (reference sequence). V dropped 1 base and J dropped 0 bases, with 6 bases sitting between them. The CDR3 nucleotides are TGTGCCAGCAGCTTAGGGACGGACCAAGAGACCCAGTACTTC. Translating gives CASSLGTDQETQYF.